This T cell receptor beta chain was recorded in a study of beta chain features in type 1 diabetes. General study points: Moderate yet significant TCRB CDR3 shortening was seen in Type 1 diabetes patients in all four CD4+ subsets.

Each population that was sorted was more than 95% pure. All of the isolated RNA was reverse transcribed, so expressed TCRB transcripts were sequenced. Using immunoSEQ multiplex PCR, the repertoire was profiled, and TCRdb retains in-frame clones only, with some absent. Among almost 350,000 clones listed, 8% were seen once. V gave up 0 bases and J gave up 0 bases, with 11 bases separating them. This CDR3 spans 16 amino acids. Germline-derived CDR1 and CDR2 are SGHRS and YFSETQ. For this clone: Its target is unknown.

What was sequenced was central memory CD4+ T cells from blood. This clonotype was obtained from a woman aged 18-29 years in good health. The chain is built from TRBV5-1 and TRBJ2-3, with D hard to call. The CDR3 region has the DNA TGCGCCAGCAGCTTGGGGGCCACTCGCAGCACAGATACGCAGTATTTT. Encoded protein: CASSLGATRSTDTQYF.